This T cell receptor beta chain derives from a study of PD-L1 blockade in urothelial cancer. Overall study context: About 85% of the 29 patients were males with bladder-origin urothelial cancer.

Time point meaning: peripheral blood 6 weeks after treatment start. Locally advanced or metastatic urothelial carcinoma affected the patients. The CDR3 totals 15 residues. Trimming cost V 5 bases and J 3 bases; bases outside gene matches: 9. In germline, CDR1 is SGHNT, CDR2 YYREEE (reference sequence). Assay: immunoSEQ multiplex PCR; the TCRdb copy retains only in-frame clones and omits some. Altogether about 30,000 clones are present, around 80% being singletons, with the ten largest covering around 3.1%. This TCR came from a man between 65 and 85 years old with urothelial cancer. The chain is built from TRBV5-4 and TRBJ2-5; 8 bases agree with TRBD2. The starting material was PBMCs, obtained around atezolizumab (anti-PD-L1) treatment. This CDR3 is CASSKESGSKETQYF. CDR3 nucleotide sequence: TGTGCCAGCAGTAAGGAGAGCGGGAGTAAAGAGACCCAGTACTTC.